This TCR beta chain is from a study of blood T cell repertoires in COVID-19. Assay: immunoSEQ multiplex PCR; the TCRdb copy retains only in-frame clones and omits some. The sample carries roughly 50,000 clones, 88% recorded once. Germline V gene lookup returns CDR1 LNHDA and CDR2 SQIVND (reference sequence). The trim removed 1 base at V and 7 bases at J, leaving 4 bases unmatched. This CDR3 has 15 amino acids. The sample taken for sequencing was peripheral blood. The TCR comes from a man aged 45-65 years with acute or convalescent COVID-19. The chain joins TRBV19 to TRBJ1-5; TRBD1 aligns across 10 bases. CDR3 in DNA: TGTGCCAGTAGTATAGGCGGGACAGGGGAGCAGCCCCAGCATTTT. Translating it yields CASSIGGTGEQPQHF.